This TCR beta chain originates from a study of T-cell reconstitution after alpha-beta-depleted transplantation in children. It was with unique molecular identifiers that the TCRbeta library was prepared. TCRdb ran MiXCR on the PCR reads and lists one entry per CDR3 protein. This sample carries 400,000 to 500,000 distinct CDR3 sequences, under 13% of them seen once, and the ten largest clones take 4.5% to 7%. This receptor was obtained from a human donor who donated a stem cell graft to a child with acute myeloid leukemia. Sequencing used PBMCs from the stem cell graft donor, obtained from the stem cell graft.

CDR3 bases: TGTGCTAGTGGTAAAGACAGGGGTGGTGGCAATCAGCCCCAGCATTTT. This encodes CASGKDRGGGNQPQHF. The chain couples TRBV12-5 to TRBJ1-5, with 8 positions matching TRBD1. The V segment lost 5 bases and the J segment 2 bases; nucleotides outside the gene matches: 8. The CDR3 is made up of 16 amino acids. Germline CDR1 LGHNT, CDR2 FRNRAP.